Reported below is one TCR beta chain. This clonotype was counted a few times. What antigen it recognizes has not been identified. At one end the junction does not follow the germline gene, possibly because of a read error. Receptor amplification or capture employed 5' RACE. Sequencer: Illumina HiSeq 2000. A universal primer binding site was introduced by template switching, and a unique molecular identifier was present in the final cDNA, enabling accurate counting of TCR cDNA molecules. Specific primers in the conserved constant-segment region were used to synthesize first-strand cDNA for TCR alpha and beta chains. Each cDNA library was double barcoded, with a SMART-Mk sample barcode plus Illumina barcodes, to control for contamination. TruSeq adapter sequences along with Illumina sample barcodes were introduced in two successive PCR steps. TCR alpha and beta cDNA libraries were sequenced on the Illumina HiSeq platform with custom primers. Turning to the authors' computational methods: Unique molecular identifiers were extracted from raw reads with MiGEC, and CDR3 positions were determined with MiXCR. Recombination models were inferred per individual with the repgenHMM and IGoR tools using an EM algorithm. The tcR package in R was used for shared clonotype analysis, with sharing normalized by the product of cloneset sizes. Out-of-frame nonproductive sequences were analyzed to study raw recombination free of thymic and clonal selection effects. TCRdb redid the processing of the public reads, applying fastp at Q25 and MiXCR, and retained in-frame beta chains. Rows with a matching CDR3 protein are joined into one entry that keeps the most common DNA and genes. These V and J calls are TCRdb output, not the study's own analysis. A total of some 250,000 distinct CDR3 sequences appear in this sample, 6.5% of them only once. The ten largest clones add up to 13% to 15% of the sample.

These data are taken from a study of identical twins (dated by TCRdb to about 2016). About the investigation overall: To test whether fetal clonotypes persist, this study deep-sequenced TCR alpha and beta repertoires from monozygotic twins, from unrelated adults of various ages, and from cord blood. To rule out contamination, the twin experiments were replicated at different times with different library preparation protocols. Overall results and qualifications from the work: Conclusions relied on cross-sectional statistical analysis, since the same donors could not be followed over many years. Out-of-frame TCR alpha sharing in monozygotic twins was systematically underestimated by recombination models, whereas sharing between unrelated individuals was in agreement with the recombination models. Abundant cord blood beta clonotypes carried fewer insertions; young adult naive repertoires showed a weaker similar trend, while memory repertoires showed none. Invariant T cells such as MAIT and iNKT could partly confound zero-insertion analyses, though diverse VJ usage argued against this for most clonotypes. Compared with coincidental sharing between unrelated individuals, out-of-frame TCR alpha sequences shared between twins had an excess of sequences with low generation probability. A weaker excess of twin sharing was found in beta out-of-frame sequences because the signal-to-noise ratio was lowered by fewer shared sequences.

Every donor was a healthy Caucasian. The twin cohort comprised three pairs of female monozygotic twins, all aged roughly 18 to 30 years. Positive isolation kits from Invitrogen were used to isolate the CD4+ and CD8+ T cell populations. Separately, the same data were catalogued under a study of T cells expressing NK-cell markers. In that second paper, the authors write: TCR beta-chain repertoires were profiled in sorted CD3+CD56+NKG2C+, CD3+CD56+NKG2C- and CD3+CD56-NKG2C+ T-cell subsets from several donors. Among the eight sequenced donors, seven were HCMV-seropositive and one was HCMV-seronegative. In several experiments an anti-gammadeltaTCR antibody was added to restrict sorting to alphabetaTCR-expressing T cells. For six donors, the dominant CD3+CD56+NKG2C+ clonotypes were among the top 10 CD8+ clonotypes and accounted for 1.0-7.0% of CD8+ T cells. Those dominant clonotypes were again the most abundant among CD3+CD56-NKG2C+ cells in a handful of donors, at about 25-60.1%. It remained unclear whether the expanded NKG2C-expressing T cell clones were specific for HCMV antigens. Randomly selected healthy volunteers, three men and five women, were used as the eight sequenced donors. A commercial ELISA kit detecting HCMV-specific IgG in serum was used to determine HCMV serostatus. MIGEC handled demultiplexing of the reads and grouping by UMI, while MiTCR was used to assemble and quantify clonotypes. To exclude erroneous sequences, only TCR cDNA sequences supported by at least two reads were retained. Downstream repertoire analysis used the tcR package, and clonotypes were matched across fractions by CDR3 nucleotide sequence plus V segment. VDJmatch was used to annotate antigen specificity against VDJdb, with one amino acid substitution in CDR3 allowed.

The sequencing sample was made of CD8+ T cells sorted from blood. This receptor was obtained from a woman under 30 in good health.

CDR3 loop: CASSYLGGPVNAEAFF. The nucleotide sequence is TGTGCCAGCAGTTACTTGGGGGGCCCGGTGAACGCTGAAGCTTTCTTT. The chain employs TRBV6-2 or TRBV6-3 and TRBJ1-1; TRBD1 could be the D gene, as 6 bases match. CDR1 and CDR2 (MNHEY, SVGEGT) derive from the germline V gene. The CDR3 measures 16 amino acids from cysteine to phenylalanine. Just the 48-base CDR3 DNA is kept, in frame starting at base 1.